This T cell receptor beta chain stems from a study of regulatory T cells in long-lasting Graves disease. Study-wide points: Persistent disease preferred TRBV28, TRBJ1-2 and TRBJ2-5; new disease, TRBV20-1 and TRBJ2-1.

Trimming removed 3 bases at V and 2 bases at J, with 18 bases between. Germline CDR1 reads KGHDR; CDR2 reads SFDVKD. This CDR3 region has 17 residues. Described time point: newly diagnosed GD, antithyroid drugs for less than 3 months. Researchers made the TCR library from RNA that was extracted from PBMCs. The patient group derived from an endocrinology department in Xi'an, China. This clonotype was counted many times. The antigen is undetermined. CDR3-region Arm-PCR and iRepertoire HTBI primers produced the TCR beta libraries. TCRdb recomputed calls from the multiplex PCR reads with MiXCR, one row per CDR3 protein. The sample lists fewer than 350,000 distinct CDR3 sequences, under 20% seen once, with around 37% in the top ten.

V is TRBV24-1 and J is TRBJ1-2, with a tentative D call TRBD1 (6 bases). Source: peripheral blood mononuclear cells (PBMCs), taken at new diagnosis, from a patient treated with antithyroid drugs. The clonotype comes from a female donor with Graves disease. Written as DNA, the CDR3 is TGTGCCACCAGTGATAGCAGGGCCGGACAGAAAAACTATGGCTACACCTTC. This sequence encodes CATSDSRAGQKNYGYTF.